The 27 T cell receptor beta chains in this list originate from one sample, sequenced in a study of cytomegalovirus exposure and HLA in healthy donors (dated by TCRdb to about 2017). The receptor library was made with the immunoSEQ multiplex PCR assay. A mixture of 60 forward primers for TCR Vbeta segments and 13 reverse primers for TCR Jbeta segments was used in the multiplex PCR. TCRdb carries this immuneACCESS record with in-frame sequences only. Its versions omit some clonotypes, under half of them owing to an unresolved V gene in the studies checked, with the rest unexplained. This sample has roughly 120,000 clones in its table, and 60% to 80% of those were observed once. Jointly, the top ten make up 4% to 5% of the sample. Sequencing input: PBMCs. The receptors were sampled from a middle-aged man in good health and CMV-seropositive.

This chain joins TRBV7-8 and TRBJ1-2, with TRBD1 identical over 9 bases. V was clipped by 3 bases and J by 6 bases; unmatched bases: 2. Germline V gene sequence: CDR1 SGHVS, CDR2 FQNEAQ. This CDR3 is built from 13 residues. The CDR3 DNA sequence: TGTGCCAGCAGCTTCCGGGACAGGGATGGCTACACCTTC. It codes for CASSFRDRDGYTF.

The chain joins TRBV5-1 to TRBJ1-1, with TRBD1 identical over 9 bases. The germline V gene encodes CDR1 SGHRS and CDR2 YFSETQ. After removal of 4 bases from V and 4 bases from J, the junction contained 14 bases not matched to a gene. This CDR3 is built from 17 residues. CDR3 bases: TGCGCCAGCAGCCCCAGACAGGGGGGCTCGCCGGGCACTGAAGCTTTCTTT. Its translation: CASSPRQGGSPGTEAFF.

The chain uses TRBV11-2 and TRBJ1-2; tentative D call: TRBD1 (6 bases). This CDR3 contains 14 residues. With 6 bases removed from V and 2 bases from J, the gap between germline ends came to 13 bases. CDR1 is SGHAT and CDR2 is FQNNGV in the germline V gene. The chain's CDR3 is CASSSGTKNYGYTF. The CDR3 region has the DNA TGTGCCAGCAGTTCCGGGACAAAAAACTATGGCTACACCTTC.

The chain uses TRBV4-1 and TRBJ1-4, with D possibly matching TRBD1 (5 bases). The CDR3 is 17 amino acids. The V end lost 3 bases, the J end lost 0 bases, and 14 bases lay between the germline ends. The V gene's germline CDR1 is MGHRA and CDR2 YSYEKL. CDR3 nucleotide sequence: TGCGCCAGCAGCCATGGGGGGACGTCCGCAACTAATGAAAAACTGTTTTTT. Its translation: CASSHGGTSATNEKLFF.

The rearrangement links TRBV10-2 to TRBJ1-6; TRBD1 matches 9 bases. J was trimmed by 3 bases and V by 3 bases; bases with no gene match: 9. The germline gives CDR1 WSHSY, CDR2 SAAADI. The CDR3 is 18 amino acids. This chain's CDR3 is CASSDLGQGTIYNSPLHF. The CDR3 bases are TGCGCCAGCAGTGATTTAGGACAGGGGACGATCTATAATTCACCCCTCCACTTT.

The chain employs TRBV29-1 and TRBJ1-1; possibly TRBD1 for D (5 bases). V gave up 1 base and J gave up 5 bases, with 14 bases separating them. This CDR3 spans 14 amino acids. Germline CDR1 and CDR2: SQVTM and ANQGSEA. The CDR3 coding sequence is TGCAGCGTTGAAGCGGGATCGGGGGGGACTGAAGCTTTCTTT. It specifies CSVEAGSGGTEAFF.

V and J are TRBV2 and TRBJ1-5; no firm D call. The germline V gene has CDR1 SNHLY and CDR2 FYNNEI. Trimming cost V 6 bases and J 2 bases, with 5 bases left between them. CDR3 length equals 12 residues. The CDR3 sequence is CASRVGNQPQHF. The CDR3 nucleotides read TGTGCCAGCAGGGTAGGCAATCAGCCCCAGCATTTT.

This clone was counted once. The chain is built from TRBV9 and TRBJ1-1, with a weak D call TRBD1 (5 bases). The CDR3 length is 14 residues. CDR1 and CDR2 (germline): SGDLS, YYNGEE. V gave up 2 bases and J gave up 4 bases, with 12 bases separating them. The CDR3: CASSVTQGGTEAFF. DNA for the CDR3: TGTGCCAGCAGCGTCACTCAGGGCGGCACTGAAGCTTTCTTT.

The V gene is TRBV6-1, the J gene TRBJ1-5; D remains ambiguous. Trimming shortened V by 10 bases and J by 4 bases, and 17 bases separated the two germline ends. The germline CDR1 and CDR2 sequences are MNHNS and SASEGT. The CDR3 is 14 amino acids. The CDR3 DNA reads TGTGCCATTACGACCGGGATAAGGAATCAGCCCCAGCATTTT. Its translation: CAITTGIRNQPQHF.

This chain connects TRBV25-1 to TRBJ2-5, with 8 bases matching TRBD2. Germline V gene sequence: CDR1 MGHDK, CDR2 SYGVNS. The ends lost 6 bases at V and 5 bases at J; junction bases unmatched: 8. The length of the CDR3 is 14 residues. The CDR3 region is CASREAGVKETQYF. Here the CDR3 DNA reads TGTGCCAGCAGAGAAGCGGGAGTTAAGGAGACCCAGTACTTC.

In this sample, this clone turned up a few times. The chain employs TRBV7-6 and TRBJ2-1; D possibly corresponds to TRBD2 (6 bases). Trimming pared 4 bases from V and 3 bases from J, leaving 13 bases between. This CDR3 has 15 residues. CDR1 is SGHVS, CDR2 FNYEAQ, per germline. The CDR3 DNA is TGTGCCAGCAGCTACGGGAGAGTGGACTACAATGAGCAGTTCTTC. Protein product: CASSYGRVDYNEQFF.

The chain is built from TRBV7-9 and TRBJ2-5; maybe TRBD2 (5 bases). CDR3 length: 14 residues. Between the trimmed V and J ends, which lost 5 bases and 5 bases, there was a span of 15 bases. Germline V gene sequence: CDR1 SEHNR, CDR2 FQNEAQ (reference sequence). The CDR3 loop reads CASSLTGIRETQYF. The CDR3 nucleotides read TGTGCCAGCAGCCTAACGGGGATTCGGGAGACCCAGTACTTC.

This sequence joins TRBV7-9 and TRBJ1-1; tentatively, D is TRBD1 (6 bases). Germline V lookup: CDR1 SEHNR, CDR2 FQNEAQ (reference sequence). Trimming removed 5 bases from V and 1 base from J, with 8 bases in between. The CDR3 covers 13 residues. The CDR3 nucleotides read TGTGCCAGCAGCATGGACAGGAACACTGAAGCTTTCTTT. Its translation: CASSMDRNTEAFF. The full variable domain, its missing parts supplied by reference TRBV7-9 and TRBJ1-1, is DTGVSQNPRHKITKRGQNVTFRCDPISEHNRLYWYRQTLGQGPEFLTYFQNEAQLEKSRLLSDRFSAERPKGSFSTLEIQRTEQGDSAMYLCASSMDRNTEAFFGQGTRLTVV.

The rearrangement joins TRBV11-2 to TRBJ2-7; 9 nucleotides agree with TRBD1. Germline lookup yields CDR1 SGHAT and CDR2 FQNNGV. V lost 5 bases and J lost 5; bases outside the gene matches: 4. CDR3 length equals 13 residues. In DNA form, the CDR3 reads TGTGCCAGCAGCCGGGACAGGGACCACGAGCAGTACTTC. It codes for CASSRDRDHEQYF.

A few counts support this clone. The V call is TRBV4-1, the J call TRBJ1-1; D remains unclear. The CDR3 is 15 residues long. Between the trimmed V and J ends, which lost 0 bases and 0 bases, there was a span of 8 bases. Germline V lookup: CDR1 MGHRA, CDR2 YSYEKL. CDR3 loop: CASSQDPGVNTEAFF. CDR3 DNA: TGCGCCAGCAGCCAAGATCCGGGTGTGAACACTGAAGCTTTCTTT.

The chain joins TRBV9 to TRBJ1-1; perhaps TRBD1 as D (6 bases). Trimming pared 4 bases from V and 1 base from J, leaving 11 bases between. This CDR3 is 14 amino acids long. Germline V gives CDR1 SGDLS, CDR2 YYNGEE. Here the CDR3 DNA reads TGTGCCAGCAGCCCCGGGACAAAGAACACTGAAGCTTTCTTT. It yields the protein CASSPGTKNTEAFF.

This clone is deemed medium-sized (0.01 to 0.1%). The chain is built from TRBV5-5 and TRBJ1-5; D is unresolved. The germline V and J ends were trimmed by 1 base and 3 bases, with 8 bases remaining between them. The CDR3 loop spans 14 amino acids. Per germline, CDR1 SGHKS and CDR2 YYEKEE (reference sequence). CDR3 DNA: TGTGCCAGCAGCTTGTCACAGAACAATCAGCCCCAGCATTTT. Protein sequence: CASSLSQNNQPQHF.

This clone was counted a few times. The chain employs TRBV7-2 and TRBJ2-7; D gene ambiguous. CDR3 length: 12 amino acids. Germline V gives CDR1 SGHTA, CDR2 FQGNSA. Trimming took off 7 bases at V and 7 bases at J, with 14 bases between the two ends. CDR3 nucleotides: TGTGCCAGCACCTTCCTCTCCGGGGAGCAGTACTTC. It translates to CASTFLSGEQYF.

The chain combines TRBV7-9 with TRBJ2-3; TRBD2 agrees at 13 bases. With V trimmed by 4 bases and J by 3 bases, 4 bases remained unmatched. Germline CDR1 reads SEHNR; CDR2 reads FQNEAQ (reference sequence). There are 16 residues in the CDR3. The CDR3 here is CASSSTTSGRTDTQYF. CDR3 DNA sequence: TGTGCCAGCAGCTCCACGACTAGCGGGAGGACAGATACGCAGTATTTT. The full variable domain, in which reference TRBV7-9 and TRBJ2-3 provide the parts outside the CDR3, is DTGVSQNPRHKITKRGQNVTFRCDPISEHNRLYWYRQTLGQGPEFLTYFQNEAQLEKSRLLSDRFSAERPKGSFSTLEIQRTEQGDSAMYLCASSSTTSGRTDTQYFGPGTRLTVL.

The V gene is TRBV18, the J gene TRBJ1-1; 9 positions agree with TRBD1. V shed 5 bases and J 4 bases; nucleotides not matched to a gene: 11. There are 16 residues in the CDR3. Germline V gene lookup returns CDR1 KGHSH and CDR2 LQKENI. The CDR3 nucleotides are TGTGCCAGCTCATCAAGGACAGGGGCCTCGTTCACTGAAGCTTTCTTT. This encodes CASSSRTGASFTEAFF.

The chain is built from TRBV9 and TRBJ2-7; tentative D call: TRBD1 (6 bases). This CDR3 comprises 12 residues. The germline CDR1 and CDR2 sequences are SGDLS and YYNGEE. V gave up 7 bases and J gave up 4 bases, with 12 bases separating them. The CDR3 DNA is TGTGCCAGCCGGTGGGGGCCATACGAGCAGTACTTC. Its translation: CASRWGPYEQYF.

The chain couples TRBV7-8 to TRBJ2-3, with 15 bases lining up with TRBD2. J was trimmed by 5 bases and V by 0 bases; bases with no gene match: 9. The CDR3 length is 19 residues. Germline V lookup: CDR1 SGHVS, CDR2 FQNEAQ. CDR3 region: CASSLARLGLAGGQDTQYF. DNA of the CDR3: TGTGCCAGCAGCTTAGCCCGCCTAGGACTAGCGGGGGGGCAAGATACGCAGTATTTT. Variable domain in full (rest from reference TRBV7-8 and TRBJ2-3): GAGVSQSPRYKVAKRGQDVALRCDPISGHVSLFWYQQALGQGPEFLTYFQNEAQLDKSGLPSDRFFAERPEGSVSTLKIQRTQQEDSAVYLCASSLARLGLAGGQDTQYFGPGTRLTVL.

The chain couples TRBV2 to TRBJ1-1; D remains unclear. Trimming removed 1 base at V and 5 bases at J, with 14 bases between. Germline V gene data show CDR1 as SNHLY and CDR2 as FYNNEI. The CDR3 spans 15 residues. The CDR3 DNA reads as TGTGCCAGCAGTGAAGAACCGAATCGCCGGACTGAAGCTTTCTTT. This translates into CASSEEPNRRTEAFF.

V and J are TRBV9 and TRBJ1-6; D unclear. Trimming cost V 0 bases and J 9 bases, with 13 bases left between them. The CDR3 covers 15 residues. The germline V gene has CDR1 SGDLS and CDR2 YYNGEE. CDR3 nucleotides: TGTGCCAGCAGCGTAGATCAGGCTAAAGGTTCACCCCTCCACTTT. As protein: CASSVDQAKGSPLHF.

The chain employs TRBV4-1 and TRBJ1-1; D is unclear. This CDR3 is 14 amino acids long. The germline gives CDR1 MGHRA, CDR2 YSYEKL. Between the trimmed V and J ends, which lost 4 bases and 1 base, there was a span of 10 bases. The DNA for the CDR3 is TGCGCCAGCAGCCGCCAACGGTGGAACACTGAAGCTTTCTTT. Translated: CASSRQRWNTEAFF.

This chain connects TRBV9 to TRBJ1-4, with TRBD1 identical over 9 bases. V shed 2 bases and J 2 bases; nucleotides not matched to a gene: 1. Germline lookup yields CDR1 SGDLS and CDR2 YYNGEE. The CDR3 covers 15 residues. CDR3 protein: CASSVGQGTNEKLFF. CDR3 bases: TGTGCCAGCAGCGTCGGACAGGGGACTAATGAAAAACTGTTTTTT.

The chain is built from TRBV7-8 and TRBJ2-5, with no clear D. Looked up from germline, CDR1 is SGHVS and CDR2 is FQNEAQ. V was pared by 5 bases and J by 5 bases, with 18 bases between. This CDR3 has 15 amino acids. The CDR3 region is CASSPRRLLGETQYF. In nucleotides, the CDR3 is TGTGCCAGCAGCCCCCGGCGGCTACTTGGGGAGACCCAGTACTTC.